This paragraph covers one TCR beta chain sequence. In eight separate reactions per sample, cDNA was generated. Via template switching, UMIs carrying a 6-nucleotide sample barcode were introduced. One entry per CDR3 protein, without DNA, is what TCRdb gives after re-calling the 5' RACE reads. Recorded here are 350,000 to 400,000 distinct CDR3 sequences; the top ten clones represent around 2.6%. Germline V gene lookup returns CDR1 SGHDT and CDR2 YYEEEE. The CDR3 sequence is 17 residues long. These data belong to a study of monozygotic twins with inflammatory bowel disease. This receptor was identified in a human donor with ulcerative colitis or Crohn's disease, or a healthy co-twin of an affected twin (not recorded which). Input material: blood. This chain connects TRBV5-6 to TRBJ1-6; TCRdb proposes TRBD1, but this gene call is untestable without DNA. This chain's CDR3 is CASSLIAGTGENSPLHF.